These 32 T cell receptor beta chains were all obtained from the same sample, sequenced in a study of CD8+CD57+ T cells in acquired aplastic anemia. The patients chosen for sequencing had shown expansion of CD8+CD57+ cells (detected by flow cytometry). Researchers used genomic DNA as the template to profile TCR beta VDJ and CDR3. TCRdb independently ran MiXCR on the reads; one entry per CDR3 protein. The sample holds some 180,000 distinct CDR3 sequences, 50% to 65% seen once. What was sequenced was sorted CD4+, CD8+, or CD8+CD57+ T cells (not recorded which) from PBMCs. Receptor source: a human donor with aplastic anemia.

This clonotype appeared a few times. A junction boundary mismatches the germline segment, possibly from a read error. The rearrangement links TRBV7-2 to TRBJ2-7; D is possibly TRBD2 (8 bases). Germline V gives CDR1 SGHTA, CDR2 FQGNSA. CDR3 length equals 13 residues. The CDR3 region has the DNA TGTGCCAGCAGCCTCCGACAGGGAAGGACTAGCTCTTTC. Its protein is CASSLRQGRTSSF.

V is TRBV29-1 and J is TRBJ1-2; 10 bases line up with TRBD1. The CDR3 loop spans 12 amino acids. Unmatched junction bases numbered 5, after V lost 6 bases and J lost 7 bases. Germline V gene sequence: CDR1 SQVTM, CDR2 ANQGSEA. The CDR3, as DNA: TGCAGCGTGGCGGGACAGGGGTTTGGCTACACCTTC. It yields the protein CSVAGQGFGYTF.

Points on this clonotype: Because it lacks the conserved phenylalanine or tryptophan at the end, this CDR3 is likely a read error. The chain joins TRBV7-9 to TRBJ1-5, with 8 bases matching TRBD1. The germline CDR1 and CDR2 sequences are SEHNR and FQNEAQ (reference sequence). The CDR3 has 15 residues. The CDR3 loop reads CASSLTGQGNQPQHC. The CDR3 DNA sequence: TGTGCCAGCAGCCTTACCGGACAGGGCAACCAGCCCCAGCATTGT.

J is TRBJ2-7 and V is TRBV19; no firm D call. CDR1 is LNHDA, CDR2 SQIVND, per germline (reference sequence). This CDR3 has 14 residues. V was pared by 3 bases and J by 6 bases, with 15 bases between. The CDR3 nucleotides read TGTGCCAGTAGTATCCAGTTACAGCGACGCGAGCAGTACTTC. Its translation is CASSIQLQRREQYF. Full variable domain (remainder filled in from reference TRBV19 and TRBJ2-7): DGGITQSPKYLFRKEGQNVTLSCEQNLNHDAMYWYRQDPGQGLRLIYYSQIVNDFQKGDIAEGYSVSREKKESFPLTVTSAQKNPTAFYLCASSIQLQRREQYFGPGTRLTVT.

This clonotype has a handful of counts. This chain connects TRBV9 to TRBJ2-7, with a possible D match to TRBD2 (6 bases). V was trimmed by 2 bases and J by 2 bases, leaving 11 bases between them. Germline V gene lookup returns CDR1 SGDLS and CDR2 YYNGEE. This CDR3 is built from 14 residues. The CDR3 nucleotides read TGTGCCAGCAGCGTGGGCGGGGAGACCTACGAGCAGTACTTC. It codes for CASSVGGETYEQYF.

Comments on this clonotype: The missing conserved phenylalanine or tryptophan at the end of this CDR3 makes a read error likely. The chain employs TRBV15 and TRBJ2-2, with D tentatively TRBD1 (6 bases). The CDR3 covers 16 residues. Trimming removed 1 base from V and 0 bases from J, with 9 bases in between. Germline CDR1 reads LNHNV; CDR2 reads YYDKDF (reference sequence). The CDR3 DNA sequence: TGTGCCACCAGCAGAGGTGGACAGACGAACACCGGGGAGCTGTTTTCT. As protein: CATSRGGQTNTGELFS.

As for this clonotype: A read error is possible here, since a much larger clone lies one base away. This chain links TRBV6-4 with TRBJ2-3; the D is unclear. V lost 2 bases and J lost 1, with 7 bases in between. The CDR3 extends over 14 amino acids. Germline-derived CDR1 and CDR2 are MRHNA and SNTAGT. This CDR3 reads CASSDLVGTDTQYF. CDR3 nucleotide sequence: TGTGCCAGCAGTGACCTAGTGGGCACAGATACGCAGTATTTT.

In its sample, this clonotype was seen once. This chain joins TRBV14 and TRBJ2-5, with D possibly being TRBD1 or TRBD2 (6 bases each). Per germline, CDR1 SGHDN and CDR2 FVKESK. Trimming stripped 0 bases from V and 0 bases from J, with 20 bases between. This CDR3 is built from 19 residues. The chain's CDR3 is CASSQDPGLGGRDQETQYF. The CDR3 coding sequence is TGTGCCAGCAGCCAAGATCCTGGGCTCGGGGGCCGTGACCAAGAGACCCAGTACTTC. Together with reference TRBV14 and TRBJ2-5, the CDR3 gives the full variable domain: EAGVTQFPSHSVIEKGQTVTLRCDPISGHDNLYWYRRVMGKEIKFLLHFVKESKQDESGMPNNRFLAERTGGTYSTLKVQPAELEDSGVYFCASSQDPGLGGRDQETQYFGPGTRLLVL.

In its sample, this clonotype was seen a few times. V is TRBV3-1 and J is TRBJ2-3; 7 bases match TRBD2. Trimming took 5 bases from V and 6 from J; bases not matched to a gene: 11. The length of the CDR3 is 15 residues. CDR1 and CDR2 (germline): LGHDT, YNNKEL (reference sequence). This CDR3 reads CASSCGTMHFDTQYF. CDR3 bases: TGTGCCAGCAGCTGTGGGACTATGCATTTTGATACGCAGTATTTT.

V and J are TRBV5-1 and TRBJ2-5, with D perhaps matching TRBD1 (6 bases). V was cut by 4 bases and J by 4 bases, with 17 bases left in between. Germline assignment: CDR1 SGHRS and CDR2 YFSETQ. The CDR3 runs to 15 residues. The CDR3 sequence is CASSGAGELRETQYF. CDR3 sequence (DNA): TGCGCCAGCAGCGGGGCAGGGGAATTGCGAGAGACCCAGTACTTC.

In this sample, this clonotype turned up many times. This chain connects TRBV11-2 to TRBJ2-5; D perhaps matches TRBD2 (6 bases). The CDR3 is 16 amino acids. CDR1 is SGHAT, CDR2 FQNNGV, per germline. V shed 0 bases and J shed 3 bases, with 14 bases lying between them. Here the CDR3 DNA reads TGTGCCAGCAGCTTAGATTGGGAGCCGGGAGAAGAGACCCAGTACTTC. This encodes CASSLDWEPGEETQYF.

The chain combines TRBV9 with TRBJ2-3; 8 bases align to TRBD1. V shed 4 bases and J 4 bases; nucleotides not matched to a gene: 11. Germline values: CDR1 SGDLS, CDR2 YYNGEE. This CDR3 spans 16 amino acids. The CDR3, as DNA: TGTGCCAGCAGCACCCAAAGGACAGGGTGGGCAGATACGCAGTATTTT. It codes for CASSTQRTGWADTQYF.

This chain links TRBV6-1 with TRBJ2-7; TRBD1 matches 10 bases. Germline CDR1 is MNHNS and CDR2 is SASEGT. V lost 4 bases to trimming and J lost 5 bases; unmatched junction nucleotides: 2. The CDR3 loop spans 13 amino acids. The chain's CDR3 is CASSAGQGNEQYF. As DNA, the CDR3 is TGTGCCAGCAGTGCGGGACAGGGGAACGAGCAGTACTTC.

Points on this clonotype: The CDR3 carries no conserved terminal phenylalanine or tryptophan, so it likely arises from a read error. The chain uses TRBV2 and TRBJ1-6; possibly TRBD1 for D (5 bases). The germline V gene encodes CDR1 SNHLY and CDR2 FYNNEI. Trimming took 7 bases from V and 2 from J, leaving 12 bases between them. The CDR3 consists of 15 residues. The CDR3 loop is CASTRGTPYNSPLHS. The CDR3 DNA reads TGTGCCAGCACCCGGGGGACTCCCTATAATTCACCCCTCCACTCT.

The CDR3, as DNA: TGCGCCAGTGGGAGGGGAGGCATGAACACTGAAGCTTTCTTT. Translated, it gives CASGRGGMNTEAFF. The rearrangement uses TRBV5-1 and TRBJ1-1, with TRBD1 as a possible D gene (5 bases). Between the trimmed V and J ends, which lost 8 bases and 0 bases, there was a span of 14 bases. The CDR3 length is 14 residues. Germline loops: CDR1 SGHRS, CDR2 YFSETQ.

The chain couples TRBV10-3 to TRBJ1-4; no firm D call. With 4 bases removed from V and 5 bases from J, the gap between germline ends came to 8 bases. Germline V gives CDR1 ENHRY, CDR2 SYGVKD. The CDR3 is 13 amino acids. CDR3 coding DNA: TGTGCCATCAGTGTACTAACGAATGAAAAACTGTTTTTT. This gives the protein CAISVLTNEKLFF.

This clonotype was recorded once. The chain combines TRBV2 with TRBJ2-2, with 7 bases identical to TRBD1. CDR3 length: 17 residues. CDR1 and CDR2 from the germline V gene are SNHLY and FYNNEI. V dropped 4 bases and J dropped 0; count of bases not matched to a gene: 8. The CDR3 is CASSALPGQSNTGELFF. The DNA for the CDR3 is TGTGCCAGCAGTGCCCTCCCGGGACAGTCGAACACCGGGGAGCTGTTTTTT.

The chain uses TRBV2 and TRBJ2-7; unclear D gene. Trimming shortened V by 4 bases and J by 4 bases, and 14 bases separated the two germline ends. This CDR3 has 14 residues. From germline, CDR1 is SNHLY and CDR2 FYNNEI. The CDR3 DNA sequence: TGTGCCAGCAGTGGAATACTGAGGCCTTACGAGCAGTACTTC. This codes for CASSGILRPYEQYF.

The V call is TRBV5-4, the J call TRBJ2-3; 13 nucleotides line up with TRBD2. Germline V gene sequence: CDR1 SGHNT, CDR2 YYREEE (reference sequence). This CDR3 spans 18 amino acids. Trimming took 4 bases from V and 2 from J; bases not matched to a gene: 10. The CDR3 coding sequence is TGTGCCAGCAGCCGACTAGCGGGGGGCCTGGAGCACACAGATACGCAGTATTTT. This encodes CASSRLAGGLEHTDTQYF. Supplemented by reference TRBV5-4 and TRBJ2-3, the full variable domain reads ETGVTQSPTHLIKTRGQQVTLRCSSQSGHNTVSWYQQALGQGPQFIFQYYREEENGRGNFPPRFSGLQFPNYSSELNVNALELDDSALYLCASSRLAGGLEHTDTQYFGPGTRLTVL.

Note on this clonotype: A much larger clone lies a single base off, so this may be a read error. V usage is TRBV19 and J usage is TRBJ2-1; D uncertain. Germline CDR1 reads LNHDA; CDR2 reads SQIVND (reference sequence). This CDR3 is 13 amino acids long. The DNA of the CDR3 is TGTACCAGTAGTGCCGGCAGGTACAATGAGCAGTTCTTC. This translates into CTSSAGRYNEQFF.

Remarks on this clonotype: One junction end does not reproduce the germline sequence, and a read error may be involved. The chain recombines TRBV9 with TRBJ2-7; TRBD1 might be the D (6 bases). The CDR3 is 15 amino acids. Germline CDR1 is SGDLS and CDR2 is YYNGEE. DNA of the CDR3: TGTGCCAGCAGCGCTCGGACAGAACCTAGCTACGAGCAGTACTTT. Protein product: CASSARTEPSYEQYF.

The CDR3 DNA reads as TGTGCCAGCAGCCCATATTCGGGATACGAACAGCCCCAGCATTTT. This gives the protein CASSPYSGYEQPQHF. The chain links TRBV11-2 to TRBJ1-5, with no clear D. Trimming shortened V by 5 bases and J by 7 bases, and 18 bases separated the two germline ends. Germline lookup yields CDR1 SGHAT and CDR2 FQNNGV. This CDR3 is 15 amino acids long.

The rearrangement uses TRBV5-5 and TRBJ2-3; TRBD1 matches at 10 bases. The germline gives CDR1 SGHKS, CDR2 YYEKEE (reference sequence). J lost 3 bases, V lost 3 bases, and 7 bases had no gene match. The CDR3 contains 16 residues. The CDR3 region has the DNA TGTGCCAGCAGCTACTATGGGACAGGGGTGACAGATACGCAGTATTTT. It is translated as CASSYYGTGVTDTQYF. Full variable domain (missing parts from reference TRBV5-5 and TRBJ2-3): DAGVTQSPTHLIKTRGQQVTLRCSPISGHKSVSWYQQVLGQGPQFIFQYYEKEERGRGNFPDRFSARQFPNYSSELNVNALLLGDSALYLCASSYYGTGVTDTQYFGPGTRLTVL.

Note on this clonotype: The junction and the germline gene differ at one end; a read error may be behind it. The V and J genes are TRBV19 and TRBJ2-5, with TRBD2 as a possible D gene (7 bases). Germline CDR1 LNHDA, CDR2 SQIVND (reference sequence). The CDR3 spans 15 residues. CDR3: CASGEGQDRQETQYF. In nucleotides, the CDR3 is TGTGCCTCAGGGGAGGGCCAAGACAGACAAGAGACCCAGTACTTT.

This clonotype was picked up many times. This chain connects TRBV5-1 to TRBJ2-7, with D tentatively TRBD1 or TRBD2 (5 bases each). In germline, CDR1 is SGHRS, CDR2 YFSETQ. Trimming took 4 bases from V and 7 from J, leaving 21 bases between them. This CDR3 region has 15 residues. Here the CDR3 reads CASSQTNGGSEEQYF. The CDR3 DNA is TGCGCCAGCAGCCAAACCAATGGGGGTTCGGAAGAGCAGTACTTC.

This clonotype has only one observation. The chain employs TRBV19 and TRBJ2-7; tentative D call: TRBD1 (6 bases). Per the germline V gene, CDR1 is LNHDA and CDR2 is SQIVND (reference sequence). The CDR3 contains 14 residues. The ends were cut back, 3 bases at V and 1 base at J, with 10 bases in the middle. CDR3 in DNA: TGTGCCAGTAGTATTTACAGGGAATCCTACGAGCAGTACTTC. Translated, it gives CASSIYRESYEQYF.

The genes are TRBV9 and TRBJ1-6; D gene uncertain. The CDR3 loop spans 12 amino acids. V shed 0 bases and J shed 9 bases, with 4 bases lying between them. Germline CDR1 and CDR2: SGDLS and YYNGEE. For the CDR3, the DNA is TGTGCCAGCAGCGTAGCGAGTTCACCCCTCCACTTT. Its translation: CASSVASSPLHF.

V gene TRBV24-1 combines with J gene TRBJ2-7; 9 nucleotides line up with TRBD1. The CDR3 is 16 amino acids. Trimming took 8 bases from V and 3 from J; bases not matched to a gene: 13. Germline CDR1 KGHDR, CDR2 SFDVKD. Here the CDR3 DNA reads TGTGCCACCATGAGGGGGGGGACAGGGCCGATCTACGAGCAGTACGTC. Translation: CATMRGGTGPIYEQYV.

This clonotype appeared once. The chain couples TRBV4-1 to TRBJ1-5, with unresolved D. The CDR3 extends over 13 amino acids. Germline assignment: CDR1 MGHRA and CDR2 YSYEKL. Trimming left V 0 bases short and J 7 bases short, with 7 bases between. The CDR3 loop reads CASSQDLSQPQHF. Here the CDR3 DNA reads TGCGCCAGCAGCCAAGATCTCAGCCAGCCCCAGCATTTT.

The chain combines TRBV24-1 with TRBJ2-1; 11 nucleotides agree with TRBD1. V dropped 1 base and J dropped 6; count of bases not matched to a gene: 1. The V gene's germline CDR1 is KGHDR and CDR2 SFDVKD. The CDR3 extends over 15 amino acids. The CDR3 spells CATSDFGTGGNEQFF. DNA of the CDR3: TGTGCCACCAGTGATTTTGGGACAGGGGGCAATGAGCAGTTCTTC.

The J gene is TRBJ2-5, the V gene TRBV7-2; D is possibly TRBD1 (6 bases). Trimming shortened V by 3 bases and J by 1 base, and 6 bases separated the two germline ends. This CDR3 region has 13 residues. Germline loops: CDR1 SGHTA, CDR2 FQGNSA. The CDR3 DNA sequence: TGTGCCAGCAGCTTCAGGGGCCAAGAGACCCAGTACTTC. Its protein product is CASSFRGQETQYF.

The J gene is TRBJ2-5, the V gene TRBV5-1; no firm D call. CDR1 SGHRS and CDR2 YFSETQ come from the germline V gene. V was shortened by 2 bases and J by 1 base, with 9 bases between the two germline ends. There are 14 residues in the CDR3. CDR3 protein: CASSFFGPQETQYF. Here the CDR3 DNA reads TGCGCCAGCAGCTTCTTTGGGCCCCAAGAGACCCAGTACTTC.